This T cell receptor beta chain was sequenced in a study of blood T cells in healthy people across ages. This CDR3 spans 14 amino acids. Trimming removed 1 base from V and 4 bases from J, with 10 bases in between. Germline CDR1 is SGDLS and CDR2 is YYNGEE. Then a second PCR, running roughly 6 to 12 cycles, was carried out with a sample-barcoded 5' primer and a J-beta primer mix. TCRdb ran MiXCR on the 5' RACE reads and lists one entry per CDR3 protein. The sample records about 1.8 million distinct CDR3 sequences, roughly 50% being singletons. This clonotype originated in a woman aged 40 to 50 in good health. Specimen: blood. The rearrangement joins TRBV9 to TRBJ2-3; D gene unclear. The CDR3 DNA reads as TGTGCCAGCAGCGTAAATGTTCATCCAGATACGCAGTATTTT. Its translation: CASSVNVHPDTQYF.